This T cell receptor beta chain was identified during a study of cytomegalovirus exposure and HLA in healthy donors. Germline-derived CDR1 and CDR2 are MNHEY and SVGAGI. Losses at the gene ends were 6 bases for V and 4 bases for J; bases not matched to a gene: 10. The CDR3 covers 15 residues. The PCR contained 60 Vbeta and 13 Jbeta primers. Clones were sequenced by immunoSEQ multiplex PCR, and TCRdb holds only the in-frame ones, with some missing. This table lists about 190,000 clones. Unrecorded immune exposures were likely, despite nominal health at sampling. The rearrangement joins TRBV6-5 to TRBJ2-3; 7 bases map to TRBD1. Material for sequencing was PBMCs. The receptor comes from a man aged 30 to 45 in good health and CMV-seronegative. The CDR3 bases are TGTGCCAGCAGCCACGACAGGGTCGCCCCAGATACGCAGTATTTT. As protein: CASSHDRVAPDTQYF.